This T cell receptor beta chain appears in the sequencing data of a study of CD8+CD57+ T cells in acquired aplastic anemia. Overall study: The sorted CD4+ and CD8+ cells yielded an average around 3 ug of DNA. Healthy donors averaged about 11 million reads for CD4+ cells.

Findings and caveats of the study: Some 31 shared CD8+ CDR3s appeared highly expressed within patients' immunodominant clones. A significant difference in CD8+ Simpson's diversity between patients and controls was not found.

Both TCR beta VDJ combination and CDR3 sequence profiling were carried out. Genomic DNA was the template for this profiling. TCRdb ran MiXCR on the reads and lists one entry per CDR3 protein. This table has 55,000 to 80,000 distinct CDR3 sequences, 50% to 55% appearing once. This clonotype was found a few times. The antigen is undetermined. V was cut by 8 bases and J by 3 bases, with 5 bases left in between. This CDR3 is 12 amino acids long. Germline lookup yields CDR1 SNHLY and CDR2 FYNNEI. The chain couples TRBV2 to TRBJ1-6; D gene ambiguous. This TCR was recovered from a human donor in good health, serving as a control. The source material was sorted CD4+, CD8+, or CD8+CD57+ T cells (not recorded which) from PBMCs. CDR3 region: CASHHYNSPLHF. For the CDR3, the DNA is TGTGCCAGCCACCACTATAATTCACCCCTCCACTTT. Together with reference TRBV2 and TRBJ1-6, the CDR3 gives the full variable domain: EPEVTQTPSHQVTQMGQEVILRCVPISNHLYFYWYRQILGQKVEFLVSFYNNEISEKSEIFDDQFSVERPDGSNFTLKIRSTKLEDSAMYFCASHHYNSPLHFGNGTRLTVT.